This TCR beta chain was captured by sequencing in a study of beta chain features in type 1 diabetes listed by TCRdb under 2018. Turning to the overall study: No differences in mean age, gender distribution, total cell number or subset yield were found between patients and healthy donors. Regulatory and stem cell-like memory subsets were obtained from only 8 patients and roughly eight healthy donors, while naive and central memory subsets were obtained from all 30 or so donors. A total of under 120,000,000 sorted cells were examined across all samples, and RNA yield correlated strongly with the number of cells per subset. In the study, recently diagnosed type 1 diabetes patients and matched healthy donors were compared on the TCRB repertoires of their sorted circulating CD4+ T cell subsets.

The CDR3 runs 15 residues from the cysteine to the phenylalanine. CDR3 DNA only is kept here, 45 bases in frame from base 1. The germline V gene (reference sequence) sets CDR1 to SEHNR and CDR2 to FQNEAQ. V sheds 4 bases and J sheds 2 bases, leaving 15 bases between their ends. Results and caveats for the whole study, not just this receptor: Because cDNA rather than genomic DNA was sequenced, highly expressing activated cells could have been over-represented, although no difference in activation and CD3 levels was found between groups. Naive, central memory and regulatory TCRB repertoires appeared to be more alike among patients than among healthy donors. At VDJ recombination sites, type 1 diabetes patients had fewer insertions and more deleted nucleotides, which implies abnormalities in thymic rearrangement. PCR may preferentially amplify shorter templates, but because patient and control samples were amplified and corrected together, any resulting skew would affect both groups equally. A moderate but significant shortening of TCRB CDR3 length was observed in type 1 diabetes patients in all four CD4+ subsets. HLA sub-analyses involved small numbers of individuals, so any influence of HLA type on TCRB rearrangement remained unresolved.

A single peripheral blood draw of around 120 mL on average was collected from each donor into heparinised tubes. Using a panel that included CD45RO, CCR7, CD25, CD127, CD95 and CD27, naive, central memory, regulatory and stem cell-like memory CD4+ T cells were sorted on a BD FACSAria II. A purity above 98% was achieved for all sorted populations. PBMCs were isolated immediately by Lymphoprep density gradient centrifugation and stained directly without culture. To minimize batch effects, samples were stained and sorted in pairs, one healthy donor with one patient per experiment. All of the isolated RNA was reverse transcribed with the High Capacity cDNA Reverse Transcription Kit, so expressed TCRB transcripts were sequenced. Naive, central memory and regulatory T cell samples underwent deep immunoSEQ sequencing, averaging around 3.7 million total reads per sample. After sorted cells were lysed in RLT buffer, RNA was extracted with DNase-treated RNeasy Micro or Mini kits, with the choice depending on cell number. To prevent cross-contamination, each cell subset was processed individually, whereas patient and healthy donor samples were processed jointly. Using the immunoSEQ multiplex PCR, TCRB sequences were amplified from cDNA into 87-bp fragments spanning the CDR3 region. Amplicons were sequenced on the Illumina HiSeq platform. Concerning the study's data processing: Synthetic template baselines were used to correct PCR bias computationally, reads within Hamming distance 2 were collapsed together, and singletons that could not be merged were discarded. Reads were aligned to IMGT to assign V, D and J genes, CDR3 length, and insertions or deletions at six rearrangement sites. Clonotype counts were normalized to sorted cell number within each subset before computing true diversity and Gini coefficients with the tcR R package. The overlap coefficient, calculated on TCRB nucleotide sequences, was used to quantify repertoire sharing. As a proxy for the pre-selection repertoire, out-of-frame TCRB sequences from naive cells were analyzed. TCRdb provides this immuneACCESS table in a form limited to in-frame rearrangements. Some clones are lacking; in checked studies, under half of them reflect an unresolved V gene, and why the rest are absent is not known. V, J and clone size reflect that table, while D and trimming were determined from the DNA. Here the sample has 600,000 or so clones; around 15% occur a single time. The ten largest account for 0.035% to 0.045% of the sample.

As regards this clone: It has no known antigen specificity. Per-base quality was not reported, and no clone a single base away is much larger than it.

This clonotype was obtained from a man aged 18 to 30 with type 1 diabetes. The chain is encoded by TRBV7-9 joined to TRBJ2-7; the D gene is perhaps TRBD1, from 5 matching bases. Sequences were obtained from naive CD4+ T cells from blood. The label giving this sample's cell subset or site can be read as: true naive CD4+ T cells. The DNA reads TGTGCCAGCAGCTCCCCGCTAGGGGCCACCTACGAGCAGTACTTC. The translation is CASSSPLGATYEQYF.